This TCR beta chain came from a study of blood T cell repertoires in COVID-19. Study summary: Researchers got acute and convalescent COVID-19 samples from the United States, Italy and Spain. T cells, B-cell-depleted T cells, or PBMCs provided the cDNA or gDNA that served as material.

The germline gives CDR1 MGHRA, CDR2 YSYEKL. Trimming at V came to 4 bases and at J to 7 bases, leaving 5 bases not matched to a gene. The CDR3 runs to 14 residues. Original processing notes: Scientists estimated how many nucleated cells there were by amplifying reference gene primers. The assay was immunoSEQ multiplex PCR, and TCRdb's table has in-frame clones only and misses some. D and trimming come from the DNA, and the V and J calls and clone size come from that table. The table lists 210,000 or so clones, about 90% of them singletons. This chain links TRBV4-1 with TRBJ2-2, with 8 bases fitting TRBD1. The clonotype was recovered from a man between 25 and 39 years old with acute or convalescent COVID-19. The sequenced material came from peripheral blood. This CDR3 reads CASSRQGSVGELFF. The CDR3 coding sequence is TGCGCCAGCAGCCGACAGGGGTCGGTCGGGGAGCTGTTTTTT.